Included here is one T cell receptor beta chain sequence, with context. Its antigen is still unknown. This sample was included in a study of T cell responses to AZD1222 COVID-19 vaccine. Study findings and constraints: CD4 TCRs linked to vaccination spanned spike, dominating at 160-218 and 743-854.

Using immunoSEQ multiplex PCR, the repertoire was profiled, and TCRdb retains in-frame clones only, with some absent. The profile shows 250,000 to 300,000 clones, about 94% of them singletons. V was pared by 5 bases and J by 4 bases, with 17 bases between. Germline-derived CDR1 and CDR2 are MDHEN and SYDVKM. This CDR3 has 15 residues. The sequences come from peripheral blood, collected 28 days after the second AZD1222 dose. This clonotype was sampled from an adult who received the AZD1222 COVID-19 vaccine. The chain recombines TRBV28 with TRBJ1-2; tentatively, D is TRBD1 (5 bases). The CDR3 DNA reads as TGTGCCAGCAGTCCTGTTGAAATCACAGGCTATGGCTACACCTTC. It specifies CASSPVEITGYGYTF.